This T cell receptor beta chain was documented in a study of T cells in lung cancer brain metastases listed by TCRdb under 2018. Context from the whole study: Of the 20 or so patients, approximately 18 had a history of tobacco use, with a median of 40 pack-years. The cohort comprised roughly 20 patients contributing roughly 40 specimens, one primary lung lesion and one brain metastasis each. DNA integrity number averaged about 3.8 in both primary and metastatic specimens, with no significant difference between sites. Patients had a median age at first diagnosis of approximately 50 years, with roughly nine males and roughly 11 females. TCR beta CDR3 repertoires were compared between fully resected primary non-small cell lung cancers and paired brain metastases. Of the roughly 20 patients, about 18 received no interval therapy between resection of the primary and resection of the metastasis. Median interval between primary and brain metastasis specimen acquisition was about 350 days. General study outcomes and caveats: The ten most abundant clones accounted for a significantly larger fraction of the repertoire in brain metastases than in primaries, which suggests clonal expansion. Significantly fewer unique productive clones were found in brain metastases than in paired primaries (median 1540 versus 4551). Most clones were specific to a single lesion, and overlap between paired lesions was limited (mean Morisita index roughly 0.25). DNA fragmentation in the FFPE samples may have prevented recovery of the complete infiltrating T cell repertoire. It was not possible to control for the effects of preoperative corticosteroids on T cell infiltration in brain metastases.

To note about this clone: This receptor's antigen is unknown. At one end the junction does not follow the germline gene, possibly because of a read error.

Sequences SGDLS (CDR1) and YYNGEE (CDR2) are obtained from the germline V gene. The CDR3 numbers 17 residues from cysteine through phenylalanine. Only CDR3 DNA remains: 51 bases, in frame from the first base. Each sample received between about 2.24 and 5 ug of genomic DNA as input, and paired samples received equal DNA input. TCR beta libraries were constructed in two PCR steps with the immunoSEQ hsTCRbeta Kit, which uses multiplexed V and J gene primers. Pooled libraries, together with positive and negative controls, were sequenced on an Illumina MiSeq with a 100-cycle paired-end protocol. In the authors' own workflow: Raw data were processed by the immunoSEQ vendor into normalized, annotated TCR beta repertoire reports. Richness was counted as unique clones by nucleotide sequence, and total richness was extrapolated with the iChao1 and Efron-Thisted estimators. To characterize and compare the paired lesions, the analysis used Pielou's evenness, Simpson's index, the proportional abundance of the top-ten clones, and the Morisita overlap index. The table was pulled from immuneACCESS by TCRdb, which kept in-frame rearrangements only. Such tables lose some clones; where checked, under half of the loss comes from unresolved V genes, and the rest has no known cause. Clonal size and the V and J genes are those of that table, whereas D and trimming came from the DNA. For this sample there are several thousand clones; roughly 90% appear just once. The top ten constitute 4.5% to 6% of the sample.

Patients had resection either for delayed recurrence of a solitary brain metastasis or for synchronous oligometastatic disease. Patients with a history of multiple malignancies were excluded so that cancers other than NSCLC would not be included. Tumor areas were macrodissected from five deparaffinized 10 um unstained sections under guidance from marked H&E slides. Every specimen was formalin-fixed and paraffin-embedded (FFPE). Genomic DNA was extracted using the AllPrep DNA/RNA FFPE Kit. Sample: tumor tissue from the primary lung tumor. The cell subset or site tag for this specimen amounts to: primary lung cancer lesion. The chain joins TRBV9 to TRBJ2-1, with TRBD1 matching 8 junction bases. This clonotype was sampled from a man aged 45-65 years with non-small cell lung cancer. The base sequence is TGTGCCAGCAGCTTGGATTCAGGGGGCCCCTCCTACAGTGAGCAGTTCTTC. It encodes CASSLDSGGPSYSEQFF. The reference TRBV9 and TRBJ2-1 proteins fill in what lies around the CDR3, so the full variable domain reads DSGVTQTPKHLITATGQRVTLRCSPRSGDLSVYWYQQSLDQGLQFLIQYYNGEERAKGNILERFSAQQFPDLHSELNLSSLELGDSALYFCASSLDSGGPSYSEQFFGPGTRLTVL.